A selection of T cell receptor beta chains follows, all from one sample in a study of blood T cell repertoires in COVID-19. Sequenced by immunoSEQ multiplex PCR; TCRdb stores in-frame clones only, minus some. The sample gives about 250,000 clones, 75% to 90% of which show up once; 2.4% is in the top ten. Specimen: PBMCs or T cells enriched from blood (not recorded which). All receptors derive from a woman younger than 35 who had recovered from COVID-19. CDR3s include the opening cysteine and the closing phenylalanine or tryptophan. D genes are given only for firm matches. Where a row states a size, it is once, few, many or the class of an expanded clone; other rows omit it.

TRBV2,TRBJ2-2,once,TRBD2,TGTGCCAGCAGCGACTCTCTAGCGGGGGGCCCTGGGGGTACCGGGGAGCTGTTTTTT,CASSDSLAGGPGGTGELFF
TRBV29-1,TRBJ1-1,few,NA,TGCAGCGTTGAAGATGGAGCTGAAGCTTTCTTT,CSVEDGAEAFF
TRBV5-1,TRBJ1-4,NA,TRBD1,TGCGCCAGCAGCTTGGGGGACAGGGTCTTCGAAAAACTGTTTTTT,CASSLGDRVFEKLFF
TRBV11-2,TRBJ1-2,NA,NA,TGTGCCAGCAGCTTATTGCAGGGTATACATGGCTACACCTTC,CASSLLQGIHGYTF
TRBV29-1,TRBJ1-2,few,NA,TGCAGCGTTGCAGCTCTGGGGAGCTATGGCTACACCTTC,CSVAALGSYGYTF
TRBV2,TRBJ2-1,NA,NA,TGTGCCAGCAGTGGAGCCTACAATGAGCAGTTCTTC,CASSGAYNEQFF
TRBV6-1,TRBJ1-3,NA,NA,TGTGCCAGCAGTGAATTCAACTCTGGAAACACCATATATTTT,CASSEFNSGNTIYF
TRBV5-4,TRBJ1-4,NA,TRBD1,TGTGCCAGCAGCTCGGGACAGGGAATTAAGGAAAAACTGTTTTTT,CASSSGQGIKEKLFF
TRBV25-1,TRBJ1-2,NA,NA,TGTGCCAGCAGTGACCGAACAGGGACGGGCTATGGCTACACCTTC,CASSDRTGTGYGYTF
TRBV6-1,TRBJ1-2,NA,NA,TGTGCCAGCAGTGAGGCGGGTGGTCGCTATGGCTACACCTTC,CASSEAGGRYGYTF
TRBV18,TRBJ1-1,NA,NA,TGTGCCAGCTCACCCCAGGGTCGGGACACTGAAGCTTTCTTT,CASSPQGRDTEAFF
TRBV5-1,TRBJ2-5,NA,TRBD2,TGCGCCAGCAGCACCCCTAGCGGGGGTGTGGAGACCCAGTACTTC,CASSTPSGGVETQYF
TRBV7-9,TRBJ2-7,once,TRBD1,TGTGCCAGCAGCTTATCCGCAGGGGGTTCCTACGAGCAGTACTTC,CASSLSAGGSYEQYF
TRBV2,TRBJ1-2,NA,NA,TGTGCCAGCAGTGAAAGAGGATCTGGCTACACCTTC,CASSERGSGYTF
TRBV2,TRBJ1-1,NA,NA,TGTGCCAGCAGTGAGGTACCGGGAGAGAACACTGAAGCTTTCTTT,CASSEVPGENTEAFF
TRBV5-6,TRBJ1-1,NA,NA,TGTGCCAGCAGCCCGTGGCCGGGTCTGAACACTGAAGCTTTCTTT,CASSPWPGLNTEAFF
TRBV7-9,TRBJ2-2,NA,TRBD1,TGTGCCAGCAGCTACCTCGGCGGACAGGCCCTCGGGGAGCTGTTTTTT,CASSYLGGQALGELFF
TRBV5-1,TRBJ2-1,NA,TRBD2,TGCGCCAGCAGCCAGAACTTGGCGGGGGGGTACAATGAGCAGTTCTTC,CASSQNLAGGYNEQFF
TRBV15,TRBJ2-3,NA,NA,TGTGCCACCAGCAGAGAATCCGGTAGCGCAGATACGCAGTATTTT,CATSRESGSADTQYF
TRBV9,TRBJ1-1,NA,TRBD1,TGTGCCAGCAGCGTAGGCAGGGGGGTCACTGAAGCTTTCTTT,CASSVGRGVTEAFF
TRBV4-2,TRBJ1-1,NA,NA,TGTGCCAGCAGCCAAGTCAAGGGGGAGGGGAACACTGAAGCTTTCTTT,CASSQVKGEGNTEAFF
TRBV28,TRBJ1-1,NA,NA,TGTGCCAGCAGCCCCGGACTGTTGAACACTGAAGCTTTCTTT,CASSPGLLNTEAFF
TRBV24-1,TRBJ1-2,NA,NA,TGTGCCACCAGTGATGCCAGGGCAACTAACTATGGCTACACCTTC,CATSDARATNYGYTF
TRBV10-3,TRBJ2-3,NA,NA,TGTGCCATCAGAGATCCAGGGGCCCGCACAGATACGCAGTATTTT,CAIRDPGARTDTQYF
TRBV27,TRBJ1-4,NA,NA,TGTGCCAGCAGTTTAAGACAGATGAATGAAAAACTGTTTTTT,CASSLRQMNEKLFF
TRBV5-1,TRBJ1-1,NA,NA,TGCGCCAGCAGCTTTGTACCTACAGGGAACACTGAAGCTTTCTTT,CASSFVPTGNTEAFF
TRBV5-4,TRBJ2-7,once,TRBD1,TGTGCCAGCAGCTTGGAAACAGGGGAAAGGGGCGAGCAGTACTTC,CASSLETGERGEQYF
TRBV9,TRBJ2-7,NA,TRBD1,TGTGCCAGCAGCCAAGGGACAGGGTACGCCGAGCAGTACTTC,CASSQGTGYAEQYF
TRBV29-1,TRBJ2-3,NA,NA,TGCAGCGGGGGGTATCGCACAGATACGCAGTATTTT,CSGGYRTDTQYF
TRBV28,TRBJ2-6,NA,TRBD2,TGTGCCAGCACCACGGGGGGGCTGGGAGGGGCCAACGTCCTGACTTTC,CASTTGGLGGANVLTF
TRBV15,TRBJ2-1,NA,NA,TGTGCCACCAGCAGAGATCGACAGGCTTACAATGAGCAGTTCTTC,CATSRDRQAYNEQFF
TRBV19,TRBJ1-1,NA,NA,TGTGCCAGTAGTATTTGGGAGGAAGGCACTGAAGCTTTCTTT,CASSIWEEGTEAFF
TRBV29-1,TRBJ1-2,few,NA,TGCAGCGTTGATAACTCGGCAGGCGCGAACTATGGCTACACCTTC,CSVDNSAGANYGYTF
TRBV1,TRBJ1-2,once,NA,TGCACCAGCAGCCAAGACACCAGTATTTCTAACTATGGCTACACCTTC,CTSSQDTSISNYGYTF
TRBV3-1/TRBV3-2,TRBJ2-2,NA,TRBD2,TGTGCCAGCAGCCAACGCGGGGGGAGTTCCGGGGAGCTGTTTTTT,CASSQRGGSSGELFF
TRBV19,TRBJ1-1,once,TRBD1,TGTGCCAGTAGGGGGACAGGGGGCCCCCTCACAGAAGCTTTCTTT,CASRGTGGPLTEAFF
TRBV28,TRBJ1-2,NA,TRBD1,TGTGCCATGGGACAGGGAACCAACTATGGCTACACCTTC,CAMGQGTNYGYTF
TRBV2,TRBJ2-1,NA,NA,TGTGCCAGCAGTGAAGGGGCCAACGGCCCTTACAATGAGCAGTTCTTC,CASSEGANGPYNEQFF
TRBV27,TRBJ2-1,NA,TRBD2,TGTGCCAGCAGTCCCCTTCACCCCGGGACTAGCGGGGCCTACTCCTACAATGAGCAGTTCTTC,CASSPLHPGTSGAYSYNEQFF
TRBV6-1,TRBJ2-3,NA,TRBD2,TGTGCCAGCAGTGAAGTCGGCGGGGGGGTGGTAGATACGCAGTATTTT,CASSEVGGGVVDTQYF
TRBV19,TRBJ1-1,NA,NA,TGTGCCACCTTTAGCGAGGGTGTGAACACTGAAGCTTTCTTT,CATFSEGVNTEAFF
TRBV5-1,TRBJ2-1,NA,NA,TGCGCCAGCAGTATTACGGGGGTCCAAGAGCAGTTCTTC,CASSITGVQEQFF
TRBV28,TRBJ1-2,NA,TRBD1,TGTGCCAGCAGCTATATAGCGGGACAGGGAAGTAGCTACACCTTC,CASSYIAGQGSSYTF
TRBV10-3,TRBJ2-7,NA,TRBD1,TGTGCCTCCGGACAGGTAGGCGAGCAGTACTTC,CASGQVGEQYF
TRBV7-3,TRBJ2-1,NA,TRBD2,TGTGCCAGCAGCTTAAGTAGCGGGGAGCAGTTCTTC,CASSLSSGEQFF
TRBV6-5,TRBJ2-5,NA,TRBD1,TGTGCCAGCAGTTACTCGGGACAGGGGGCCTCGGAGACCCAGTACTTC,CASSYSGQGASETQYF
TRBV6-5,TRBJ1-2,NA,NA,TGTGCCAGCGTCGGGGGGCAGTATGGCTACACCTTC,CASVGGQYGYTF
TRBV4-1,TRBJ1-1,NA,NA,TGCGCCAGCAGCCAGGGGGGGGGCTTTGAAGCTTTCTTT,CASSQGGGFEAFF
TRBV5-1,TRBJ1-1,NA,NA,TGCGCCAGCAGCTTGTATCTGAACACTGAAGCTTTCTTT,CASSLYLNTEAFF
TRBV28,TRBJ1-1,NA,NA,TGTGCCAGTGACAGCGGGGCGGGGAACACTGAAGCTTTCTTT,CASDSGAGNTEAFF
TRBV7-2,TRBJ2-5,few,NA,TGTGCCAGCAGCTTAGGTCTAGCAGAGACCCAGTACTTC,CASSLGLAETQYF